These 22 T cell receptor beta chains originate from one sample sequenced in a study of cytomegalovirus exposure and HLA in healthy donors. Amplification used 60 Vbeta primers and 13 Jbeta primers. Method: immunoSEQ multiplex PCR; TCRdb's copy keeps in-frame clones and lacks some. The sample records 100,000 to 150,000 clones, 75% to 90% being singletons. The specimen was PBMCs. The origin of the receptors is a man aged 25 to 40 in good health and CMV-seronegative.

V gene TRBV11-3 combines with J gene TRBJ2-1; the D gene is possibly TRBD1 (6 bases). The CDR3 loop spans 16 amino acids. The V end was cut by 3 bases, the J end by 4 bases, with 16 bases between. Germline CDR1 is SGHNT and CDR2 is YENEEA. The CDR3 sequence: CASSFRPGQLYNEQFF. In DNA form, the CDR3 reads TGTGCCAGCAGCTTCCGACCGGGACAATTATACAATGAGCAGTTCTTC. The whole variable domain, remainder taken from reference TRBV11-3 and TRBJ2-1, is EAGVVQSPRYKIIEKKQPVAFWCNPISGHNTLYWYLQNLGQGPELLIRYENEEAVDDSQLPKDRFSAERLKGVDSTLKIQPAELGDSAVYLCASSFRPGQLYNEQFFGPGTRLTVL.

The chain has TRBV29-1 and TRBJ2-4; 8 bases are a match to TRBD1. The germline V gene has CDR1 SQVTM and CDR2 ANQGSEA. CDR3 size: 14 residues. Losses at the gene ends were 7 bases for V and 3 bases for J; bases not matched to a gene: 8. The CDR3 nucleotides read TGCAGCGCTGTTGCAGGGGGCATCAAAAACATTCAGTACTTC. It is translated as CSAVAGGIKNIQYF.

V usage is TRBV19 and J usage is TRBJ1-1; a weak D match, TRBD1 (5 bases). In germline, CDR1 is LNHDA, CDR2 SQIVND (reference sequence). CDR3 length: 15 residues. Trimming cost V 3 bases and J 1 base, with 12 bases left between them. The CDR3 DNA reads as TGTGCCAGTAGTATCCGAGACAGTCAGAACACTGAAGCTTTCTTT. This translates into CASSIRDSQNTEAFF.

This clone is a singleton in its sample. The V and J genes are TRBV19 and TRBJ1-1, with D maybe TRBD1 (6 bases). Germline CDR1 and CDR2: LNHDA and SQIVND (reference sequence). The CDR3 has 13 amino acids. The V end lost 4 bases, the J end lost 7 bases, and 13 bases lay between the germline ends. CDR3 in amino acids: CASSTGQPDEAFF. In DNA form, the CDR3 reads TGTGCCAGTAGTACTGGACAGCCGGATGAAGCTTTCTTT.

The V call is TRBV15, the J call TRBJ2-5, with D possibly being TRBD2 (6 bases). V lost 0 bases and J lost 4, with 15 bases in between. Per the germline V gene, CDR1 is LNHNV and CDR2 is YYDKDF (reference sequence). The CDR3 has 16 residues. CDR3 region: CATSRDLAAGIETQYF. DNA of the CDR3: TGTGCCACCAGCAGAGATCTAGCCGCGGGGATAGAGACCCAGTACTTC.

V is TRBV10-3 and J is TRBJ2-7, with 8 bases matching TRBD2. J gave up 6 bases and V 9 bases, and 19 bases lay outside the gene matches. The germline gives CDR1 ENHRY, CDR2 SYGVKD. The CDR3 totals 16 residues. CDR3: CAIQGIEGGRISEQYF. In DNA, the CDR3 is TGTGCCATTCAGGGAATTGAAGGCGGGAGGATAAGCGAGCAGTACTTC.

This chain links TRBV18 with TRBJ2-7; D may be TRBD1 (6 bases). Germline values: CDR1 KGHSH, CDR2 LQKENI. V was trimmed by 4 bases and J by 3 bases, leaving 13 bases between them. This CDR3 has 14 amino acids. As DNA, the CDR3 is TGTGCCAGCTCACTAACGCAACAGGGCTACGAGCAGTACTTC. Translated: CASSLTQQGYEQYF.

This sequence joins TRBV13 and TRBJ2-1; no reliable D call. This CDR3 has 10 residues. V lost 5 bases, J lost 10 bases, and 6 bases lay in between. From germline, CDR1 is PRHDT and CDR2 FYEKMQ (reference sequence). The CDR3 sequence is CASSPREQFF. For the CDR3, the DNA is TGTGCCAGCAGCCCCCGGGAGCAGTTCTTC.

The rearrangement uses TRBV28 and TRBJ2-7, with 10 bases fitting TRBD2. CDR1 and CDR2 (germline): MDHEN, SYDVKM. The CDR3 sequence is 15 residues long. V lost 6 bases and J lost 2; bases outside the gene matches: 7. This chain's CDR3 is CASSRTSGATYEQYF. The CDR3 DNA sequence: TGTGCCAGCAGCCGAACTAGCGGGGCCACCTACGAGCAGTACTTC.

The CDR3 here is CASSLGSRDSHTYEQYF. The CDR3 DNA reads TGTGCCAGCAGTTTGGGATCCCGAGACAGTCACACCTACGAGCAGTACTTC. The chain recombines TRBV27 with TRBJ2-7, with D tentatively TRBD1 (5 bases). The V end was cut by 3 bases, the J end by 2 bases, with 20 bases between. This CDR3 has 17 amino acids. Germline V CDR1 and CDR2: MNHEY, SMNVEV (reference sequence).

J is TRBJ2-7 and V is TRBV28, with TRBD2 identical over 9 bases. Germline loops: CDR1 MDHEN, CDR2 SYDVKM. V lost 7 bases and J lost 5; bases outside the gene matches: 9. The CDR3 sequence is 14 residues long. In nucleotides, the CDR3 is TGTGCCAGCACCGTTAGCGGGAGCTGGGACGAGCAGTACTTC. It yields the protein CASTVSGSWDEQYF.

The V gene is TRBV7-8, the J gene TRBJ2-4, with a tentative D call TRBD2 (5 bases). Trimming cost V 0 bases and J 4 bases, with 13 bases left between them. CDR1 is SGHVS, CDR2 FQNEAQ, per germline. The CDR3 is 16 amino acids. CDR3 region: CASSLASGLGKNIQYF. The CDR3 nucleotides are TGTGCCAGCAGCTTAGCGAGCGGACTGGGTAAAAACATTCAGTACTTC. Combining the CDR3 with reference TRBV7-8 and TRBJ2-4 gives the whole variable domain GAGVSQSPRYKVAKRGQDVALRCDPISGHVSLFWYQQALGQGPEFLTYFQNEAQLDKSGLPSDRFFAERPEGSVSTLKIQRTQQEDSAVYLCASSLASGLGKNIQYFGAGTRLSVL.

The V and J genes are TRBV14 and TRBJ2-5; 16 bases agree with TRBD2. Germline CDR1 and CDR2: SGHDN and FVKESK. With V trimmed by 4 bases and J by 2 bases, 1 base remained unmatched. There are 16 residues in the CDR3. In nucleotides, the CDR3 is TGTGCCAGCAGCCGGGGACTAGCGGGAGGGCAAGAGACCCAGTACTTC. It is translated as CASSRGLAGGQETQYF.

The rearrangement uses TRBV27 and TRBJ2-7; the match to TRBD1 covers 8 bases. CDR1 and CDR2 (germline): MNHEY, SMNVEV (reference sequence). V lost 0 bases and J lost 3; bases outside the gene matches: 1. The CDR3 has 14 residues. The CDR3 DNA is TGTGCCAGCAGTTTATCGGGACAGGTCTACGAGCAGTACTTC. Its protein product is CASSLSGQVYEQYF.

The CDR3 loop is CASRRQGGTGELFF. Written as DNA, the CDR3 is TGTGCCAGCAGGCGACAGGGTGGGACCGGGGAGCTGTTTTTT. The V call is TRBV7-3, the J call TRBJ2-2; the match to TRBD1 covers 7 bases. Trimming at V came to 6 bases and at J to 5 bases, leaving 6 bases not matched to a gene. The CDR3 covers 14 residues. Germline assignment: CDR1 SGHTA and CDR2 FQGTGA. Full variable domain (rest looked up from reference TRBV7-3 and TRBJ2-2): GAGVSQTPSNKVTEKGKYVELRCDPISGHTALYWYRQSLGQGPEFLIYFQGTGAADDSGLPNDRFFAVRPEGSVSTLKIQRTERGDSAVYLCASRRQGGTGELFFGEGSRLTVL.

In regard to this clone: Germline is not matched at one junction end, which may reflect a read error. The chain combines TRBV7-2 with TRBJ1-2; 8 nucleotides agree with TRBD1. The CDR3 runs 15 residues. From germline, CDR1 is SGHTA and CDR2 FQGNSA. As DNA, the CDR3 is TGTGCCAGCAGCTTAGGCTCAGGGGGCTACTATGGCTACCCCTTC. This encodes CASSLGSGGYYGYPF.

The rearrangement links TRBV27 to TRBJ2-5; 11 positions match TRBD1. The end of the DNA is better explained by TRBJ2-7, so the J call may be wrong. CDR1 is MNHEY, CDR2 SMNVEV, per germline (reference sequence). The CDR3 has 17 residues. CDR3: CASRLKARWTGGDEQYF. CDR3 bases: TGTGCCAGCCGACTAAAGGCGCGATGGACAGGGGGCGACGAGCAGTACTTC.

The chain links TRBV23-1 to TRBJ1-5, with D hard to call. TRBV23-1 is treated as an ORF (open reading frame) with a function not yet certain. This CDR3 comprises 15 residues. Trimming removed 1 base at V and 7 bases at J, with 14 bases between. CDR3 DNA sequence: TGCGCCAGCAGTCAATTGGACTGTGGTCGGCAGCCCCAGCATTTT. It codes for CASSQLDCGRQPQHF.

J is TRBJ2-3 and V is TRBV6-5; D ambiguous. CDR3 length equals 14 residues. Trimming took off 6 bases at V and 5 bases at J, with 15 bases between the two ends. The germline V gene has CDR1 MNHEY and CDR2 SVGAGI. The CDR3 sequence: CASRSADRGDTQYF. The CDR3 DNA is TGTGCCAGCAGAAGCGCCGACCGCGGAGATACGCAGTATTTT.

The chain joins TRBV5-1 to TRBJ2-3; 10 nucleotides line up with TRBD1. Trimming took 3 bases from V and 4 from J; bases not matched to a gene: 11. CDR3 size: 17 residues. Looked up from germline, CDR1 is SGHRS and CDR2 is YFSETQ. The CDR3 loop is CASSSAVTGTGADTQYF. The CDR3 coding sequence is TGCGCCAGCAGCTCCGCTGTAACGGGGACAGGGGCAGATACGCAGTATTTT. Based on the CDR3 plus reference TRBV5-1 and TRBJ2-3, the full variable domain is KAGVTQTPRYLIKTRGQQVTLSCSPISGHRSVSWYQQTPGQGLQFLFEYFSETQRNKGNFPGRFSGRQFSNSRSEMNVSTLELGDSALYLCASSSAVTGTGADTQYFGPGTRLTVL.

CDR3 nucleotide sequence: TGTGCCAGCAGCTCGTATGGACAGGGGGTCACTGAAGCTTTCTTT. Its protein product is CASSSYGQGVTEAFF. This sequence joins TRBV7-3 and TRBJ1-1; TRBD1 matches 10 bases. Germline lookup yields CDR1 SGHTA and CDR2 FQGTGA. The CDR3 spans 15 residues. Losses at the gene ends were 4 bases for V and 4 bases for J; bases not matched to a gene: 6.

The V call is TRBV28, the J call TRBJ2-1; 8 positions match TRBD2. The germline V gene has CDR1 MDHEN and CDR2 SYDVKM. The CDR3 runs to 13 residues. The V and J ends lost 6 bases and 8 bases, in that order; junction bases with no gene match: 6. CDR3 amino acids: CASSPSGFYEQFF. In DNA, the CDR3 is TGTGCCAGCAGCCCTAGCGGGTTTTATGAGCAGTTCTTC.